This TCR beta chain was recovered during a study of shared clonotypes between healthy human individuals (TCRdb year 2020). With regard to the full study: The cohort included three men and a couple of women between 18 and 49 years of age. For each donor, three plates each were used for CD4 naive and CD4 memory, two plates were used for CD8 naive, and one plate was used for CD8 memory. To estimate repertoire size and how much clonotype sharing occurs between individuals, the study deeply sequenced the blood TCR repertoires of about five healthy adults. To increase sequencing depth and limit assay-specific biases, TCR repertoire library preparation and sequencing were carried out by different laboratories using diverse techniques. Each donor's leukapheresis produced roughly between about 0.9 and 9.5 billion PBMCs.

CD8 naive samples consisted of CD45RO-negative cells that were positively selected for CCR7, yielding a CD45RA+CCR7+ population without TemRA cells. Donors were healthy HIV-negative adults with no recently reported acute infections or vaccinations. Every donor was a Caucasian adult living in Nashville, Tennessee, USA. After blood collection by leukapheresis, PBMCs were isolated using Ficoll-Histopaque density gradient centrifugation and then cryopreserved in the vapor phase of liquid nitrogen. Analytical flow cytometry was used to check the purity and quantity of every magnetically sorted T cell population. From each sorted fraction, genomic DNA was isolated and quantified by UV absorbance on a Nanodrop 2000c. TCR CDR3 regions were amplified from genomic DNA by multiplex PCR using the deep immunoSEQ assay. Genomic DNA extracted from each cell subset was distributed evenly over all wells of several immunoSEQ 96-well plates, and each plate served as one replicate. For sorted subsets, around 200 ng genomic DNA, equal to tens of thousands of T cell genomes, was loaded into each replicate PCR. Purified libraries were measured with a Qubit 3.0 fluorometer, size-checked on a Bioanalyzer 2100, and measured again with the KAPA Library Quantification kit. Each immunoSEQ 96-well plate was sequenced on its own single-read 150-cycle Illumina NextSeq 550 flow cell. The published analysis was carried out like this. The immunoSEQ output contained only junctional sequences without quality scores, so filtering could not match that applied to full-length reads. Sequences were annotated with PyIR, a Python wrapper for IgBLAST v1.9, and V/J genes and CDR3 were assigned using IMGT germline references. Reads with weak V/J assignments (E-value above 1e-6), missing CDR3, stop codons, out-of-frame junctions, or ambiguous translated residues were removed. V3J clonotypes were defined as sequences sharing an identical inferred V gene, J gene, and CDR3 amino acid sequence. Percentage overlap between repertoires was calculated by dividing the number of shared unique clonotypes by the size of the smaller repertoire. Repertoire richness was assessed with RTK rarefaction, the Chao1 estimator, and Recon v2.1 estimates of unobserved clonotypes. OLGA was used to compute generation probabilities for all TCRbeta clonotypes that the gDNA method yielded from four donors. Not all clones reach the TCRdb copy of this immuneACCESS table, which keeps in-frame sequences only. Checked studies attribute under half of the gap to unresolved V genes and leave the rest unexplained. V, J and clone size were drawn from that table, and D and trimming were deduced from the DNA. This sample is represented by some 2 million clones; about 95% of them were singletons. Around 1.1% of the sample rests with the top ten.

Taken from the germline V gene, the CDR1 and CDR2 loops are SGHRS and YFSETQ. From its cysteine to its phenylalanine, the CDR3 spans 16 amino acids. Only the CDR3 region is kept as DNA, spanning 48 bases read in frame from base 1. V has 5 bases trimmed and J has 2 bases trimmed; junction bases matching no gene number 10. In regard to this clone: It has no known antigen specificity. Qualities for individual bases were not recorded, and no much larger clone is one base off.

The investigation overall reported the following: Because the study included a small number of donors, the genetic and exposure-history diversity represented was limited. Roughly 5% of naive CD4, 3.5% of naive CD8, around 2.3% of memory CD4, and roughly 0.4% of memory CD8 clonotypes were shared across several donors. Higher generation probabilities were observed for clonotypes shared by all four sorted-subset donors than for non-shared clonotypes. Pairwise subsampling led to the expectation that sequencing depth would affect the degree of clonotype sharing among donors. Sampling was limited to blood, and TCR repertoires in tissue likely differ from TCR repertoires in blood. Estimated clonotype richness was generally larger for naive than for memory subsets. Even with the large sequencing depth, rarefaction of the sorted-subset datasets indicated that sequencing was incomplete.

Source material: naive CD8+ T cells sorted from blood. This sample's cell subset or site label indicates: CD45RA+CCR7+. The chain couples TRBV5-1 to TRBJ2-5; 9 junctional bases match TRBD2. The source of this sequence is a man younger than 30 in good health. The CDR3 region: CASRDGASGVQETQYF. The bases are TGCGCCAGCAGAGATGGGGCTAGCGGGGTGCAAGAGACCCAGTACTTC.